This TCR beta chain was identified in a study of blood T cell repertoires in COVID-19. Background on the study: Acute-phase and convalescent COVID-19 samples originated in the United States, Italy and Spain.

The count of this clone is one. The germline V gene has CDR1 SGHVS and CDR2 FQNEAQ. This CDR3 region has 18 residues. Trimming cost V 3 bases and J 0 bases; bases outside gene matches: 7. Repertoires were generated with immunoSEQ multiplex PCR, while TCRdb's copy carries only in-frame clones and drops some. The sample includes about 130,000 clones, around 85% of them seen just once. Participants spanned ages roughly 18 to 90 years and resided in 20 to 30 US areas. Participants were placed into cohorts based on the clinical history they reported. The receptor was isolated from a man aged 50 to 59 who had recovered from COVID-19. The genes are TRBV7-8 and TRBJ2-1, with TRBD2 matching over 11 bases. The specimen was PBMCs or T cells enriched from blood (not recorded which). For the CDR3, the DNA is TGTGCCAGCAGCTTCCGGACTAGCGGGTACAGCTCCTACAATGAGCAGTTCTTC. Translating it yields CASSFRTSGYSSYNEQFF.